The 9 T cell receptor beta chains in this list originate from one sample, sequenced in a study of blood T cell repertoires in COVID-19. Sequencing used immunoSEQ multiplex PCR; TCRdb keeps in-frame clones, though not all of them. The sample contains around 300,000 clones, nearly 90% of which appear only once. Material for sequencing was peripheral blood. Receptors were obtained from a woman between 40 and 50 years old with COVID-19, enrolled during active disease.

This clone was observed a single time. The V call is TRBV11-2, the J call TRBJ2-3; D possibly corresponds to TRBD1 (6 bases). The CDR3 contains 15 residues. Germline V gene sequence: CDR1 SGHAT, CDR2 FQNNGV. V was cut by 2 bases and J by 1 base, with 10 bases left in between. CDR3 residues: CASSLSGQGTDTQYF. CDR3 sequence (DNA): TGTGCCAGCAGCTTATCGGGACAAGGCACAGATACGCAGTATTTT.

This chain connects TRBV27 to TRBJ2-1; D is unresolved. Trimming shortened V by 5 bases and J by 0 bases, and 11 bases separated the two germline ends. The CDR3 totals 15 residues. The germline V gene encodes CDR1 MNHEY and CDR2 SMNVEV (reference sequence). This CDR3 is CASSPRAFSYNEQFF. The CDR3, as DNA: TGTGCCAGCAGTCCTCGAGCCTTCTCCTACAATGAGCAGTTCTTC.

The rearrangement joins TRBV28 to TRBJ1-1; TRBD1 matches at 7 bases. The length of the CDR3 is 14 residues. Germline CDR1 is MDHEN and CDR2 is SYDVKM. J was trimmed by 6 bases and V by 8 bases; bases with no gene match: 12. The CDR3 region has the DNA TGTGCCAGCGGACGAGGAGGGGGCGCGCCTGAAGCTTTCTTT. This gives the protein CASGRGGGAPEAFF. Combining the CDR3 with reference TRBV28 and TRBJ1-1 gives the whole variable domain DVKVTQSSRYLVKRTGEKVFLECVQDMDHENMFWYRQDPGLGLRLIYFSYDVKMKEKGDIPEGYSVSREKKERFSLILESASTNQTSMYLCASGRGGGAPEAFFGQGTRLTVV.

The rearrangement links TRBV4-3 to TRBJ1-5; D not resolved. The CDR3 is 15 residues long. In germline, CDR1 is LGHNA, CDR2 YSLEER. Deletions cut 2 bases from V and 1 base from J, with 9 bases between. CDR3 DNA: TGCGCCAGCAGCCAACTCGGAGGGAGCAATCAGCCCCAGCATTTT. Translating gives CASSQLGGSNQPQHF.

The chain uses TRBV28 and TRBJ2-1; 10 bases map to TRBD2. V trimming: 6 bases; J trimming: 4 bases; junction bases outside the gene matches: 9. Germline CDR1 MDHEN, CDR2 SYDVKM. The CDR3 extends over 16 amino acids. CDR3 nucleotide sequence: TGTGCCAGCAGCCCAGGACTAGCGGTCGTTTACAATGAGCAGTTCTTC. It codes for CASSPGLAVVYNEQFF.

The chain is built from TRBV7-9 and TRBJ2-3, with D perhaps TRBD1 (6 bases). Germline CDR1 is SEHNR and CDR2 is FQNEAQ (reference sequence). The CDR3 extends over 17 amino acids. V was cut by 5 bases and J by 3 bases, with 21 bases left in between. CDR3 sequence: CASSHRRQVFVTDTQYF. In nucleotides, the CDR3 is TGTGCCAGCAGCCACCGGCGACAGGTTTTCGTTACAGATACGCAGTATTTT.

The chain carries TRBV18 and TRBJ2-5; TRBD1 matches at 7 bases. V dropped 5 bases and J dropped 5; count of bases not matched to a gene: 11. The CDR3 totals 15 residues. Germline values: CDR1 KGHSH, CDR2 LQKENI. This CDR3 is CASSERTGEGETQYF. Written as DNA, the CDR3 is TGTGCCAGCTCAGAGCGGACAGGCGAGGGGGAGACCCAGTACTTC.

The chain has TRBV6-6 and TRBJ1-2; D gene uncertain. The CDR3 contains 14 residues. Between the trimmed V and J ends, which lost 6 bases and 0 bases, there was a span of 11 bases. In germline, CDR1 is MNHNY, CDR2 SVGAGI (reference sequence). CDR3 region: CASSPSGTNYGYTF. The CDR3 DNA reads as TGTGCCAGCAGCCCCTCCGGGACTAACTATGGCTACACCTTC.

The chain couples TRBV30 to TRBJ1-1, with TRBD1 as a possible D gene (6 bases). Looked up from germline, CDR1 is GTSNPN and CDR2 is SVGIG (reference sequence). The CDR3 extends over 14 amino acids. Between the trimmed V and J ends, which lost 7 bases and 5 bases, there was a span of 20 bases. CDR3: CASSHRSQGTEAFF. The CDR3 nucleotides read TGTGCCTCCTCCCACAGGTCCCAGGGGACTGAAGCTTTCTTT.